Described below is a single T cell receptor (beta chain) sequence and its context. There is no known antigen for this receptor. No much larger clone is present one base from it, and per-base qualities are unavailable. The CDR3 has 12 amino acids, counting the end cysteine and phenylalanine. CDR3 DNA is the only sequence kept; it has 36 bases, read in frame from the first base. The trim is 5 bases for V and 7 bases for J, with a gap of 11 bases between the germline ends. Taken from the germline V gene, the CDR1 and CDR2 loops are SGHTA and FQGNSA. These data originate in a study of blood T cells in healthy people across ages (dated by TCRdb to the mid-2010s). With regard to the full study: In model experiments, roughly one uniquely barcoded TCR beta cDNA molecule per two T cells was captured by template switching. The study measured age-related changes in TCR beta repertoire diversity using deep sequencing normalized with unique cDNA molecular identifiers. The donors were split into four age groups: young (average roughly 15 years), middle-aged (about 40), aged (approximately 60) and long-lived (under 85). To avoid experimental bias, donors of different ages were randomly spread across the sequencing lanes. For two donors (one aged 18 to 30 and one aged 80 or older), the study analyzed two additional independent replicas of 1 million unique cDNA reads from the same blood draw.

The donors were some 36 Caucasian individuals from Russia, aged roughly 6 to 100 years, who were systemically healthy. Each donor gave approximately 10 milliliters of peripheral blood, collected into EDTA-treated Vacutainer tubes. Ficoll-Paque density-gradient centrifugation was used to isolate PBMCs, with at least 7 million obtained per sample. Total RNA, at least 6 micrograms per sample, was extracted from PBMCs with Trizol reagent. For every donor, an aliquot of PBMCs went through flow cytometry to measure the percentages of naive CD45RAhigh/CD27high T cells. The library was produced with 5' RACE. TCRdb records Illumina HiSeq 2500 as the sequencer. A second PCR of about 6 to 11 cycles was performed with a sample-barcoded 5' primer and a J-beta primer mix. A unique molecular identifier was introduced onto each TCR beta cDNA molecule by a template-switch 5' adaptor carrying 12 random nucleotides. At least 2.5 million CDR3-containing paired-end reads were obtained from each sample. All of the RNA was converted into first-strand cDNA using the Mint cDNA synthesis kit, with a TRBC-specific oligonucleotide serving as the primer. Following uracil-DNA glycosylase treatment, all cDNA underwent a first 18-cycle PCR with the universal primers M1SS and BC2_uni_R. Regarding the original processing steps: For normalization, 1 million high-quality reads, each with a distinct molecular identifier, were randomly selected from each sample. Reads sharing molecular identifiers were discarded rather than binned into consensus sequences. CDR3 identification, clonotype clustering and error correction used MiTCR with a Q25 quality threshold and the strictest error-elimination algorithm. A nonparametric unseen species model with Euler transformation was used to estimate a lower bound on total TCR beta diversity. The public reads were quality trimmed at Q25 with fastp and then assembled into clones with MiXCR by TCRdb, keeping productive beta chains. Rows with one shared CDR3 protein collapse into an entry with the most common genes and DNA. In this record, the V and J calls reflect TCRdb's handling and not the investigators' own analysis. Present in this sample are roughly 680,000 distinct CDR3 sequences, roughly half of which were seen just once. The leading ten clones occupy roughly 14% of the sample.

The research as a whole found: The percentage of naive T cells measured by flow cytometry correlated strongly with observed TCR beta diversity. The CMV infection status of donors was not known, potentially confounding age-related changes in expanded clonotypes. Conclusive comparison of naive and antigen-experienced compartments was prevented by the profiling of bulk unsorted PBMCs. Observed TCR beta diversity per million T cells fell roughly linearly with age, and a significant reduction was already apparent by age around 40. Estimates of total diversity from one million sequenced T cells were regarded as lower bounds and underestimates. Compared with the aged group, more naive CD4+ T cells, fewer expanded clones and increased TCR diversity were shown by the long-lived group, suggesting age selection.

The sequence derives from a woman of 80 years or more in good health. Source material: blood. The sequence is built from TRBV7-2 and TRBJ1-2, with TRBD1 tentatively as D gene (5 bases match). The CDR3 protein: CASSQGFAGYTF. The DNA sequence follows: TGTGCCAGCAGCCAGGGATTTGCTGGCTACACCTTC. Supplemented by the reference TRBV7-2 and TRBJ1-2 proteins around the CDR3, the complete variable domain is GAGVSQSPSNKVTEKGKDVELRCDPISGHTALYWYRQSLGQGLEFLIYFQGNSAPDKSGLPSDRFSAERTGGSVSTLTIQRTQQEDSAVYLCASSQGFAGYTFGSGTRLTVV.